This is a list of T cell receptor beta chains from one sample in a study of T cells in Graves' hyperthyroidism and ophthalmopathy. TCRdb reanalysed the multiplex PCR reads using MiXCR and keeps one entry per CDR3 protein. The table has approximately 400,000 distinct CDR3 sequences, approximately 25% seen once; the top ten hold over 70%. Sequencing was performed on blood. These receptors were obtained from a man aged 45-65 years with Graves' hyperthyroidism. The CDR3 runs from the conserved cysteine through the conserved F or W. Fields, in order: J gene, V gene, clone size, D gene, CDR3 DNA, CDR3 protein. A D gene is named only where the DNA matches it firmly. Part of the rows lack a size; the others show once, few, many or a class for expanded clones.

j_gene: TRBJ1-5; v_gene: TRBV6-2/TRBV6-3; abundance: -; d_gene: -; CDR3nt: TGTGCCAGCAGTACAGGGCCCCAGCCCCAGCATTTT; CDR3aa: CASSTGPQPQHF
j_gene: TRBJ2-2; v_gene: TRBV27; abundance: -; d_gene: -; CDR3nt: TGTGCCAGCAGTTACGGGGAGAACACCGGGGAGCTGTTTTTT; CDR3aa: CASSYGENTGELFF
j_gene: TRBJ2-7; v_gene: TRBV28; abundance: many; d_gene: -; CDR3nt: TGTGCCAGCAGTCCTCAGGCCTACGAGCAGTACTTC; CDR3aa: CASSPQAYEQYF
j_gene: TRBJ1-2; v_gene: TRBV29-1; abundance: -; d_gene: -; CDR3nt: TGCAGCGTTGTGGAGGGTAACTATGGCTACACCTTC; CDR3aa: CSVVEGNYGYTF
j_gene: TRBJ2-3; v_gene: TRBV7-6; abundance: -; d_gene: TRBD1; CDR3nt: TGTGCCAGCAGCTTAGGGACAGGGGGCGGATCGGGCACAGATACGCAGTATTTT; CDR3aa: CASSLGTGGGSGTDTQYF
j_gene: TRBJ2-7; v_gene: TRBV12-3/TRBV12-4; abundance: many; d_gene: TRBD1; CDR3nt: TGTGCCAGCAGTCTTCCGGGACAGGGGGACGAGCAGTACTTC; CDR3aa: CASSLPGQGDEQYF
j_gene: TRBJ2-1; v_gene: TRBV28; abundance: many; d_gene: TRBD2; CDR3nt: TGTGCCAGCAGTTCTCTGTCGGGAGGGGGTTACAATGAGCAGTTCTTC; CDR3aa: CASSSLSGGGYNEQFF
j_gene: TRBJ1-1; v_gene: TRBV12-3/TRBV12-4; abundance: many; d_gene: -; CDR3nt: TGTGCCAGCAGTGCGGGGAGCTCTGAAGCTTTCTTT; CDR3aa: CASSAGSSEAFF
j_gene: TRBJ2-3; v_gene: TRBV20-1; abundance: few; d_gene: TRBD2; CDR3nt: TGCAGTGCGACCGGGACTAGCGGCTCAGATACGCAGTATTTT; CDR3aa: CSATGTSGSDTQYF
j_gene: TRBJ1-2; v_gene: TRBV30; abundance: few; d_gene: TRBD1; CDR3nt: TGTGCCTGGAGGGCTGGGACAGCCGGCTACACCTTC; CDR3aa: CAWRAGTAGYTF
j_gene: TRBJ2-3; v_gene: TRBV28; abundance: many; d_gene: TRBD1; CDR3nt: TGTGCCAGCAGTACAGGGGGCGATAGCACAGATACGCAGTATTTT; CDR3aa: CASSTGGDSTDTQYF
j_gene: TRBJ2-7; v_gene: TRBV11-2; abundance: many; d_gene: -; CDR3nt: TGTGCCAGCAGCTCTGGACAGAGGGGCGAGCAGTACTTC; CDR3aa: CASSSGQRGEQYF
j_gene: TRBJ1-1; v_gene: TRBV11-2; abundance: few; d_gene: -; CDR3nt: TGTGCCAGCAGCTTAGATCCGGGGAACACTGAAGCTTTCTTT; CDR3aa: CASSLDPGNTEAFF
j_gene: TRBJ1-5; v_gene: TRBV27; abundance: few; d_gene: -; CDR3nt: TGTGCCAGCAGCCGTTCTCCCGAGAGCTTAACCCCCAACCAGCCCCAGCATTTT; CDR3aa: CASSRSPESLTPNQPQHF
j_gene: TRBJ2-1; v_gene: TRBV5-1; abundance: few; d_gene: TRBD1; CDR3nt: TGCGCCAGCAGCCCGTCTGGGACAGGGGTATACAATGAGCAGTTCTTC; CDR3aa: CASSPSGTGVYNEQFF
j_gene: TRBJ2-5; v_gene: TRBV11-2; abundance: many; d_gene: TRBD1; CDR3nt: TGTGCCAGCAGCTTCCAAGGCCCCGGGACAGGACTTCGGGAGACCCAGTACTTC; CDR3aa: CASSFQGPGTGLRETQYF
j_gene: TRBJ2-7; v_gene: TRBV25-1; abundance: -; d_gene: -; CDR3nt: TGTGCCACAACGGGTTATCGAGAGTACTTC; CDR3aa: CATTGYREYF
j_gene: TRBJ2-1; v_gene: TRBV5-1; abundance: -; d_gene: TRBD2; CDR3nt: TGCGCCAGCAGACACACTAGCGGGAAATACAATGAGCAGTTCTTC; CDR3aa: CASRHTSGKYNEQFF
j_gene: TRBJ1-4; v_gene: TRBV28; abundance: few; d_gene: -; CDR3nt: TGTGCCAGCAGAACGAATGAAAAACTGTTTTTT; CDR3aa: CASRTNEKLFF
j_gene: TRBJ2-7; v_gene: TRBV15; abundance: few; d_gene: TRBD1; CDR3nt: TGTGCCACCAGCAGTGGACAGGGGTTTAGAGAGCAGTACTTC; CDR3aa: CATSSGQGFREQYF
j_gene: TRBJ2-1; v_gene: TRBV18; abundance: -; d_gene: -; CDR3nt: TGTGCCAGCTCACCACCTCCACGCGCCGATGAGCAGTTCTTC; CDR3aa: CASSPPPRADEQFF
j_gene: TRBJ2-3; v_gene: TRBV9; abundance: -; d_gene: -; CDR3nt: TGTGCCAGCAGCGCCGAAGCAGGGGCTAGCACAGATACGCAGTATTTT; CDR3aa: CASSAEAGASTDTQYF
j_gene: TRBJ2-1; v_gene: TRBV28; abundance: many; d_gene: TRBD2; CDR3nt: TGTGCCAGCAGTTCGCCAAGACTAGCGGGACGCTACAATGAGCAGTTCTTC; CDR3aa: CASSSPRLAGRYNEQFF
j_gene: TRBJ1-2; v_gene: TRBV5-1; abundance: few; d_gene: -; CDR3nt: TGCGCCAGCAGCTTGCAGGTCGGGTCGGAAGGCTACACCTTC; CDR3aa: CASSLQVGSEGYTF
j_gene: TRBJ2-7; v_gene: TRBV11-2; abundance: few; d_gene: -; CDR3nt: TGTGCCAGCAGCTTATATTCGGGGGGCGGTTCCTACGAGCAGTACTTC; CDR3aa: CASSLYSGGGSYEQYF